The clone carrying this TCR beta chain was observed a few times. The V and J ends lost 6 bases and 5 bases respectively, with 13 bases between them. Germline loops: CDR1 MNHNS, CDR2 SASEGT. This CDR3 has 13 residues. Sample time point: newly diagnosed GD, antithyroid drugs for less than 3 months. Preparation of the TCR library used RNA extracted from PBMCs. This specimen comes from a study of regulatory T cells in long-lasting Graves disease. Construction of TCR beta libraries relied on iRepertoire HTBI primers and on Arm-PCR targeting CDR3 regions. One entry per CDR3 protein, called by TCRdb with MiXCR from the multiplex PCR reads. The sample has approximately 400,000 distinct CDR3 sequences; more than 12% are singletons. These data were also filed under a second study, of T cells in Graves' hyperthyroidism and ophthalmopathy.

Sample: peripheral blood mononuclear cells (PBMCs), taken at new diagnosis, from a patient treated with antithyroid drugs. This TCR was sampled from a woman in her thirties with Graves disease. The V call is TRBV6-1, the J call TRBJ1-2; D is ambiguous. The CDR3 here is CASSRTVAYGYTF. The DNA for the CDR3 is TGTGCCAGCAGCCGGACGGTCGCTTATGGCTACACCTTC.